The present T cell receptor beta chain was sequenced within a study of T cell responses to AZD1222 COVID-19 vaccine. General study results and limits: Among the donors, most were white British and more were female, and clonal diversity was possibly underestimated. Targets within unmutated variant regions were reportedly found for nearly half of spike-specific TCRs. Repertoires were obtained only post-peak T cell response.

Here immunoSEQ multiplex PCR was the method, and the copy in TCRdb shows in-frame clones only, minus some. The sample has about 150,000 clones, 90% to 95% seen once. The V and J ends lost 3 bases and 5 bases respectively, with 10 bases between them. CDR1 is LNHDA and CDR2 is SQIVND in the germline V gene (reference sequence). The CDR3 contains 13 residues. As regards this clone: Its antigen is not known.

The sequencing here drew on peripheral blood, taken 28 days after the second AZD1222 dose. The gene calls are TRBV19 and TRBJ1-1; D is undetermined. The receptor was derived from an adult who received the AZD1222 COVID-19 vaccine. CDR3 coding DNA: TGTGCCAGTAGTATGAGGGAATGGACTGAAGCTTTCTTT. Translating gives CASSMREWTEAFF.